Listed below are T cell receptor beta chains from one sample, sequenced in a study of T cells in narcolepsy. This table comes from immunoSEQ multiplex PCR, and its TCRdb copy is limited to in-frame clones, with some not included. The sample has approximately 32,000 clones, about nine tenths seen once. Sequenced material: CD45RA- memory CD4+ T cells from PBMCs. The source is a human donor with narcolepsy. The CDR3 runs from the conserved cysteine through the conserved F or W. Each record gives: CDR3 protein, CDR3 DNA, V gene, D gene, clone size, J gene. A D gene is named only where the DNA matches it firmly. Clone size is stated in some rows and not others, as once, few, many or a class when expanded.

CDR3aa: CASKIDKHNQPQHF
CDR3nt: TGTGCCAGTAAGATAGACAAGCACAATCAGCCCCAGCATTTT
v_gene: TRBV19
d_gene: .
abundance: .
j_gene: TRBJ1-5

CDR3aa: CASSSSGTTYEQYF
CDR3nt: TGTGCCAGCAGCTCTTCCGGGACTACCTACGAGCAGTACTTC
v_gene: TRBV28
d_gene: TRBD2
abundance: .
j_gene: TRBJ2-7

CDR3aa: CASSPRQLQETQYF
CDR3nt: TGTGCCAGCAGCCCCAGACAGCTCCAAGAGACCCAGTACTTC
v_gene: TRBV9
d_gene: .
abundance: .
j_gene: TRBJ2-5

CDR3aa: CASGRGTYGYTF
CDR3nt: TGTGCCAGCGGGAGGGGGACCTATGGCTACACCTTC
v_gene: TRBV28
d_gene: .
abundance: .
j_gene: TRBJ1-2

CDR3aa: CASSRTGDEKLFF
CDR3nt: TGTGCCAGCTCACGGACAGGGGATGAAAAACTGTTTTTT
v_gene: TRBV18
d_gene: TRBD1
abundance: once
j_gene: TRBJ1-4

CDR3aa: CASSLGGSDNEQFF
CDR3nt: TGTGCCAGCAGCTTAGGCGGGAGCGACAATGAGCAGTTCTTC
v_gene: TRBV7-9
d_gene: TRBD2
abundance: .
j_gene: TRBJ2-1

CDR3aa: CASSFFRDRGQSSPLHF
CDR3nt: TGTGCCAGCAGCTTTTTCCGGGACAGGGGGCAGAGTTCACCCCTCCACTTT
v_gene: TRBV7-2
d_gene: TRBD1
abundance: .
j_gene: TRBJ1-6

CDR3aa: CAISDAMSQPQHF
CDR3nt: TGTGCCATCAGTGACGCGATGAGTCAGCCCCAGCATTTT
v_gene: TRBV10-3
d_gene: .
abundance: .
j_gene: TRBJ1-5

CDR3aa: CASSSTTGGWSNQPQHF
CDR3nt: TGCGCCAGCAGTTCGACGACGGGAGGCTGGAGCAATCAGCCCCAGCATTTT
v_gene: TRBV28
d_gene: .
abundance: once
j_gene: TRBJ1-5

CDR3aa: CASSFFDPANTGELFF
CDR3nt: TGTGCCAGCAGTTTCTTTGACCCAGCCAACACCGGGGAGCTGTTTTTT
v_gene: TRBV6-6
d_gene: .
abundance: once
j_gene: TRBJ2-2

CDR3aa: CASSHGGALRSTKFF
CDR3nt: TGTGCCAGCAGCCACGGGGGGGCACTCCGTTCCACCAAGTTCTTC
v_gene: TRBV14
d_gene: TRBD2
abundance: .
j_gene: TRBJ2-1

CDR3aa: CASSTGSTYGYTF
CDR3nt: TGTGCCAGCAGTACCGGGAGCACCTATGGCTACACCTTC
v_gene: TRBV5-6
d_gene: .
abundance: .
j_gene: TRBJ1-2

CDR3aa: CASSYQGQAGGGYTF
CDR3nt: TGCGCCAGCAGCTACCAAGGACAAGCTGGAGGTGGCTACACCTTC
v_gene: TRBV5-1
d_gene: .
abundance: few
j_gene: TRBJ1-2

CDR3aa: CASSLTASTLETQYF
CDR3nt: TGTGCCAGCAGCTTAACAGCTAGTACGTTGGAGACCCAGTACTTC
v_gene: TRBV7-3
d_gene: .
abundance: once
j_gene: TRBJ2-5

CDR3aa: CASSSLQGYEQYF
CDR3nt: TGTGCTAGCAGCTCTCTTCAGGGCTACGAGCAGTACTTC
v_gene: TRBV7-7
d_gene: .
abundance: .
j_gene: TRBJ2-7

CDR3aa: CASSLEGDNNYEQYF
CDR3nt: TGTGCCAGCAGCTTAGAGGGGGACAATAACTACGAGCAGTACTTC
v_gene: TRBV11-3
d_gene: .
abundance: .
j_gene: TRBJ2-7

CDR3aa: CASSLSGLAGVYEQYF
CDR3nt: TGTGCCAGCAGCTTATCGGGACTAGCGGGAGTCTACGAGCAGTACTTC
v_gene: TRBV7-2
d_gene: TRBD2
abundance: few
j_gene: TRBJ2-7

CDR3aa: CASSGLQGGEAFF
CDR3nt: TGTGCCAGCAGTGGACTTCAGGGAGGTGAAGCTTTCTTT
v_gene: TRBV6-5
d_gene: .
abundance: once
j_gene: TRBJ1-1

CDR3aa: CASSPGGGRGLYGYTF
CDR3nt: TGTGCCAGCAGTCCCGGTGGGGGCAGGGGGCTCTATGGCTACACCTTC
v_gene: TRBV28
d_gene: TRBD1
abundance: .
j_gene: TRBJ1-2

CDR3aa: CASSPDGPNQPQHF
CDR3nt: TGTGCCAGCAGCCCTGACGGACCCAATCAGCCCCAGCATTTT
v_gene: TRBV7-2
d_gene: .
abundance: .
j_gene: TRBJ1-5

CDR3aa: CASSWSLKNTGELFF
CDR3nt: TGCGCCAGCAGCTGGAGTCTTAAGAACACCGGGGAGCTGTTTTTT
v_gene: TRBV5-1
d_gene: .
abundance: .
j_gene: TRBJ2-2

CDR3aa: CASSPGGDYEQYF
CDR3nt: TGTGCCAGCTCGCCCGGGGGGGACTACGAGCAGTACTTC
v_gene: TRBV18
d_gene: TRBD2
abundance: once
j_gene: TRBJ2-7

CDR3aa: CASGWADYGYTF
CDR3nt: TGTGCCAGCGGGTGGGCCGATTATGGCTACACCTTC
v_gene: TRBV28
d_gene: .
abundance: .
j_gene: TRBJ1-2

CDR3aa: CASSFRDAGAGELFF
CDR3nt: TGCGCCAGCAGCTTTCGGGACGCGGGGGCCGGGGAGCTGTTTTTT
v_gene: TRBV5-1
d_gene: TRBD2
abundance: few
j_gene: TRBJ2-2

CDR3aa: CATSSETVLSNQPQHF
CDR3nt: TGTGCCACCAGCTCAGAAACGGTGTTGAGCAATCAGCCCCAGCATTTT
v_gene: TRBV15
d_gene: .
abundance: .
j_gene: TRBJ1-5

CDR3aa: CSVESSGGAAF
CDR3nt: TGCAGCGTTGAGTCCAGCGGGGGAGCCGCCTTC
v_gene: TRBV29-1
d_gene: TRBD2
abundance: .
j_gene: TRBJ2-7

CDR3aa: CASSRVTGLTYGYTF
CDR3nt: TGTGCCAGCAGCCGGGTAACGGGACTTACTTATGGCTACACCTTC
v_gene: TRBV28
d_gene: .
abundance: .
j_gene: TRBJ1-2

CDR3aa: CASSIGQHDTDTQYF
CDR3nt: TGTGCCAGTAGTATCGGTCAGCATGACACAGATACGCAGTATTTT
v_gene: TRBV19
d_gene: .
abundance: .
j_gene: TRBJ2-3

CDR3aa: CASSQDWSGDNEQFF
CDR3nt: TGTGCCAGCAGCCAGGACTGGTCGGGGGACAATGAGCAGTTCTTC
v_gene: TRBV4-2
d_gene: .
abundance: .
j_gene: TRBJ2-1

CDR3aa: CASSPRSGGATATGELFF
CDR3nt: TGTGCCAGCTCACCAAGGTCAGGGGGTGCTACCGCCACCGGGGAGCTGTTTTTT
v_gene: TRBV18
d_gene: TRBD1
abundance: .
j_gene: TRBJ2-2

CDR3aa: CASSERAGNGEKLFF
CDR3nt: TGTGCCAGCAGTGAAAGGGCAGGGAACGGCGAAAAACTGTTTTTT
v_gene: TRBV6-1
d_gene: .
abundance: .
j_gene: TRBJ1-4

CDR3aa: CASGLGVATDTQYF
CDR3nt: TGTGCTAGTGGTTTGGGGGTGGCGACAGATACGCAGTATTTT
v_gene: TRBV12-5
d_gene: .
abundance: .
j_gene: TRBJ2-3

CDR3aa: CASSLRGRWEKLFF
CDR3nt: TGCGCCAGCAGCTTAAGGGGGAGATGGGAAAAACTGTTTTTT
v_gene: TRBV5-1
d_gene: .
abundance: .
j_gene: TRBJ1-4

CDR3aa: CASSFQGTNTEAFF
CDR3nt: TGTGCCAGCAGCTTTCAGGGGACGAACACTGAAGCTTTCTTT
v_gene: TRBV7-2
d_gene: .
abundance: .
j_gene: TRBJ1-1

CDR3aa: CASSPGQAGETQYF
CDR3nt: TGTGCCAGCAGCCCCGGACAGGCCGGGGAGACCCAGTACTTC
v_gene: TRBV11-2
d_gene: TRBD1
abundance: .
j_gene: TRBJ2-5

CDR3aa: CAWSQSGQGYGYTF
CDR3nt: TGTGCCTGGAGTCAATCAGGGCAGGGCTATGGCTACACCTTC
v_gene: TRBV30
d_gene: .
abundance: .
j_gene: TRBJ1-2

CDR3aa: CASRQALTDTQYF
CDR3nt: TGTGCCAGCAGACAGGCCCTCACAGATACGCAGTATTTT
v_gene: TRBV2
d_gene: .
abundance: .
j_gene: TRBJ2-3

CDR3aa: CSVVTGGGLFKAEAFF
CDR3nt: TGCAGCGTTGTTACAGGGGGGGGTCTCTTTAAGGCTGAAGCTTTCTTT
v_gene: TRBV29-1
d_gene: TRBD1
abundance: once
j_gene: TRBJ1-1

CDR3aa: CASSLRDSGNTIYF
CDR3nt: TGTGCCAGCAGCCTCCGGGACTCTGGAAACACCATATATTTT
v_gene: TRBV7-9
d_gene: .
abundance: .
j_gene: TRBJ1-3

CDR3aa: CASSEGGDGELFF
CDR3nt: TGCGCCAGCAGTGAGGGTGGGGACGGGGAGCTGTTTTTT
v_gene: TRBV10-2
d_gene: .
abundance: .
j_gene: TRBJ2-2

CDR3aa: CAWRGSGEQFF
CDR3nt: TGTGCCTGGAGAGGGAGCGGTGAGCAGTTCTTC
v_gene: TRBV30
d_gene: .
abundance: .
j_gene: TRBJ2-1

CDR3aa: CASSTGQIINYGYTF
CDR3nt: TGTGCCAGTAGTACGGGACAGATTATTAACTATGGCTACACCTTC
v_gene: TRBV19
d_gene: TRBD1
abundance: .
j_gene: TRBJ1-2

CDR3aa: CASSSHLGLYGYTF
CDR3nt: TGTGCCAGCAGCTCGCATTTAGGGCTCTATGGCTACACCTTC
v_gene: TRBV5-4
d_gene: .
abundance: .
j_gene: TRBJ1-2

CDR3aa: CASSLTTVDGYTF
CDR3nt: TGTGCCAGCAGCTTAACGACAGTCGATGGCTACACCTTC
v_gene: TRBV7-2
d_gene: .
abundance: .
j_gene: TRBJ1-2

CDR3aa: CASSFIGRTDYEQYF
CDR3nt: TGTGCCAGCAGCTTCATCGGACGTACCGACTACGAGCAGTACTTC
v_gene: TRBV5-6
d_gene: .
abundance: .
j_gene: TRBJ2-7

CDR3aa: CASSQDGLAPSGEQYF
CDR3nt: TGTGCCAGCAGCCAAGATGGGCTAGCTCCTAGTGGCGAGCAGTACTTC
v_gene: TRBV4-2
d_gene: .
abundance: few
j_gene: TRBJ2-7

CDR3aa: CASSLGTSGRGEQFF
CDR3nt: TGTGCCAGCAGCTTAGGGACTAGCGGGCGGGGAGAGCAGTTCTTC
v_gene: TRBV11-3
d_gene: TRBD2
abundance: .
j_gene: TRBJ2-1

CDR3aa: CASSEDVGDIMLFF
CDR3nt: TGTGCCAGCAGTGAAGATGTTGGTGATATAATGCTGTTTTTT
v_gene: TRBV2
d_gene: .
abundance: .
j_gene: TRBJ2-2

CDR3aa: CASSSQGGWPQHF
CDR3nt: TGTGCCAGCAGCTCTCAGGGGGGATGGCCCCAGCATTTT
v_gene: TRBV5-5
d_gene: TRBD1
abundance: .
j_gene: TRBJ1-5

CDR3aa: CASRTGAQSSYEQYF
CDR3nt: TGTGCCAGCAGAACAGGGGCTCAGAGCTCCTACGAGCAGTACTTC
v_gene: TRBV27
d_gene: TRBD1
abundance: .
j_gene: TRBJ2-7

CDR3aa: CASSLGGTGTSGNTIYF
CDR3nt: TGCGCCAGCAGCTTGGGCGGGACAGGGACCTCTGGAAACACCATATATTTT
v_gene: TRBV5-1
d_gene: TRBD1
abundance: once
j_gene: TRBJ1-3

CDR3aa: CASSLMYSKETQYF
CDR3nt: TGCGCCAGCAGCTTGATGTATAGCAAAGAGACCCAGTACTTC
v_gene: TRBV5-1
d_gene: .
abundance: once
j_gene: TRBJ2-5

CDR3aa: CASGGAGNQPQHF
CDR3nt: TGTGCCAGCGGGGGCGCCGGCAATCAGCCCCAGCATTTT
v_gene: TRBV28
d_gene: .
abundance: .
j_gene: TRBJ1-5

CDR3aa: CASSFWQEETQYF
CDR3nt: TGTGCCAGCAGTTTCTGGCAGGAGGAGACCCAGTACTTC
v_gene: TRBV28
d_gene: .
abundance: .
j_gene: TRBJ2-5

CDR3aa: CASSLMGRGNTEAFF
CDR3nt: TGTGCCAGCAGCTTAATGGGACGTGGGAACACTGAAGCTTTCTTT
v_gene: TRBV7-3
d_gene: .
abundance: .
j_gene: TRBJ1-1

CDR3aa: CASTLGPTGANVLTF
CDR3nt: TGTGCCAGCACCCTTGGCCCCACTGGGGCCAACGTCCTGACTTTC
v_gene: TRBV7-2
d_gene: .
abundance: few
j_gene: TRBJ2-6

CDR3aa: CASSLTPRGLAGNEQFF
CDR3nt: TGTGCCAGCAGCCTAACCCCACGCGGACTAGCTGGGAATGAGCAGTTCTTC
v_gene: TRBV7-3
d_gene: TRBD2
abundance: .
j_gene: TRBJ2-1

CDR3aa: CASSLNYGYTF
CDR3nt: TGTGCCAGCAGCCTGAATTATGGCTACACCTTC
v_gene: TRBV7-9
d_gene: .
abundance: .
j_gene: TRBJ1-2

CDR3aa: CASSLGDRAPNEQYF
CDR3nt: TGCGCCAGCAGCTTGGGAGACAGGGCCCCAAACGAGCAGTACTTC
v_gene: TRBV5-1
d_gene: TRBD1
abundance: .
j_gene: TRBJ2-7